The clone carrying this TCR beta chain was counted many times. Its antigen is unidentified. TCRdb passed the reads through MiXCR, listing each CDR3 protein once. Found here are around 310,000 distinct CDR3 sequences, 25% to 30% of them singletons; the top ten hold roughly 20%. The data are from a study of T cell repertoires in cytomegalovirus infection. Study information: Newly reported HLA-C-restricted and thoroughly characterized HLA-B-restricted CMV epitopes were employed.

The V and J ends lost 5 bases and 5 bases, in that order; junction bases with no gene match: 9. The CDR3 loop spans 15 amino acids. Per the germline V gene, CDR1 is SGHTA and CDR2 is FQGNSA. The chain is built from TRBV7-2 and TRBJ2-5; the match to TRBD2 covers 9 bases. The receptor's source is a human donor in good health (CMV status not recorded). Some clones in this sample may be carry-over from other donors' samples. The sample was cultured PBMCs, taken from culture after CMV antigen stimulation. CDR3 DNA: TGTGCCAGCAGCCCCGGACTAGCGCGAGGGGAGACCCAGTACTTC. This sequence encodes CASSPGLARGETQYF.